Sequencing of this T cell receptor beta chain was carried out in a study of T cells in Graves' hyperthyroidism and ophthalmopathy. Study background: Peripheral blood specimens were obtained at initial diagnosis, prior to any treatment.

CDR3 length: 18 residues. V lost 1 base and J lost 2; bases outside the gene matches: 9. CDR1 and CDR2 (germline): MNHNY, SVGAGI (reference sequence). Amplification targeted TCR beta CDR3 regions from RNA transcripts. Primed by the HTBI set, a first-round RT-PCR was run on the TCR CDR3. TCRdb re-called the multiplex PCR reads with MiXCR, one entry per CDR3 protein. Seen here are a few hundred thousand distinct CDR3 sequences, 20% to 25% observed once, and the top ten hold about 53%. Findings and caveats of the study: From stable hyperthyroidism, ophthalmopathy was separated by a 13 V-J model.

Each ophthalmopathy patient scored at least 3 on the Clinical Activity Score and at least 4 on NOSPECS grade, with duration under 3 months. This clonotype was detected only a few times. As yet, its antigen is unknown. The clonotype was recovered from a woman in her 70s with Graves' ophthalmopathy. The specimen was blood. The chain couples TRBV6-6 to TRBJ2-3, with 10 bases fitting TRBD2. For the CDR3, the DNA is TGTGCCAGCAGTTACTTGAGCCTCCTAGCGGGAGCCACAGATACGCAGTATTTT. This translates into CASSYLSLLAGATDTQYF.